This section outlines one T cell receptor (beta chain) sequence together with its context. The entry originates in a study of OX40 agonist ivuxolimab in advanced cancers. The length of the CDR3 is 13 residues. V lost 7 bases, J lost 7 bases, and 16 bases lay in between. Germline values: CDR1 LGHNT, CDR2 FRNRAP. The data were produced by immunoSEQ multiplex PCR, yet TCRdb's version contains in-frame clones alone and is incomplete. The sample contains tens of thousands of clones, 80% to 95% of which appear only once. This clonotype was sampled from an adult with an advanced solid tumor such as melanoma, head and neck, liver or kidney cancer. This sequence joins TRBV12-5 and TRBJ1-2; possibly TRBD1 for D (5 bases). This specimen consisted of CD4+ or CD8+ T cells sorted from blood, obtained in a trial of the OX40 agonist ivuxolimab. The CDR3 loop reads CASAFTGPGGYTF. The CDR3 DNA follows: TGTGCTAGTGCTTTTACAGGACCAGGTGGCTACACCTTC.